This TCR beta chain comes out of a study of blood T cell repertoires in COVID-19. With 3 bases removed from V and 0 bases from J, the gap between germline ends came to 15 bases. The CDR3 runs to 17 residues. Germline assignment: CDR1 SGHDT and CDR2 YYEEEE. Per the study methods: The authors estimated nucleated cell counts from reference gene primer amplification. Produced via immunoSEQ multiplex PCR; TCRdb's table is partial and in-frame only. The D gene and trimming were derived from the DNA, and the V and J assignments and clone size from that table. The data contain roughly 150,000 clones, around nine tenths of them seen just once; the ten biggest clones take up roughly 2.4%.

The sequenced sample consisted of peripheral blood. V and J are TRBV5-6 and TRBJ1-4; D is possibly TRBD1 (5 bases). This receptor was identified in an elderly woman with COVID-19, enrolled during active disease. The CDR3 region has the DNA TGTGCCAGCAGCTGGGGCGTTAGGCCAGCAACTAATGAAAAACTGTTTTTT. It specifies CASSWGVRPATNEKLFF.